The 17 T cell receptor beta chains below were found in one sample sequenced in a study of shared clonotypes between healthy human individuals. Profiling relied on immunoSEQ multiplex PCR, and the TCRdb table lists in-frame clones only, not all of them. The sample shows fewer than 1.8 million clones, 97% to 99% of them seen only once. Source material: naive CD4+ T cells sorted from blood. Noted subset: CD45RA+ positively selected. The source of these receptors is a man aged 25 to 45 in good health.

This sequence joins TRBV29-1 and TRBJ2-1; D uncertain. The CDR3 is 14 amino acids. Looked up from germline, CDR1 is SQVTM and CDR2 is ANQGSEA. Trimming took 5 bases from V and 4 from J, leaving 15 bases between them. CDR3 sequence (DNA): TGCAGCGTTCTTGTTGAACAGACTTACAATGAGCAGTTCTTC. Translation: CSVLVEQTYNEQFF.

Concerning this clone: Other DNA sequences in the sample encode the same CDR3. The chain joins TRBV6-5 to TRBJ2-7, with TRBD2 matching 10 bases. Germline V CDR1 and CDR2: MNHEY, SVGAGI. The junction had 0 bases not matched to a gene; V was cut back by 7 bases and J by 3 bases. CDR3 size: 12 residues. This CDR3 is CASTSGSYEQYF. CDR3 sequence (DNA): TGTGCCAGCACTAGCGGGAGCTACGAGCAGTACTTC.

DNA for the CDR3: TGCAGCGTTGACTCCGACAGGGTCCCCTACAATGAGCAGTTCTTC. Its protein product is CSVDSDRVPYNEQFF. The chain has TRBV29-1 and TRBJ2-1; 7 bases fit TRBD1. V trimming: 3 bases; J trimming: 2 bases; junction bases outside the gene matches: 7. The CDR3 spans 15 residues. CDR1 is SQVTM, CDR2 ANQGSEA, per germline.

This clone was counted once. The V call is TRBV10-1, the J call TRBJ1-1; 8 nucleotides match TRBD1. Germline V gives CDR1 WNHNN, CDR2 SYGVQD (reference sequence). The V gene end was trimmed by 6 bases and the J gene end by 7 bases; junction bases not matched to a gene: 7. CDR3 length: 13 amino acids. CDR3: CASSPTGGGEAFF. The CDR3 DNA reads as TGCGCCAGCAGCCCCACAGGGGGAGGTGAAGCTTTCTTT.

This rearrangement joins TRBV7-2 to TRBJ1-5, with D possibly matching TRBD1 (6 bases). This CDR3 is 17 amino acids long. With 1 base removed from V and 0 bases from J, the gap between germline ends came to 13 bases. Germline assignment: CDR1 SGHTA and CDR2 FQGNSA. For the CDR3, the DNA is TGTGCCAGCAGCTTAGGGATCAGGGGCGATAGCAATCAGCCCCAGCATTTT. It yields the protein CASSLGIRGDSNQPQHF. Looking up the rest from reference TRBV7-2 and TRBJ1-5 gives the full variable domain: GAGVSQSPSNKVTEKGKDVELRCDPISGHTALYWYRQSLGQGLEFLIYFQGNSAPDKSGLPSDRFSAERTGGSVSTLTIQRTQQEDSAVYLCASSLGIRGDSNQPQHFGDGTRLSIL.

This clone was observed once. V usage is TRBV29-1 and J usage is TRBJ1-1; D call uncertain. The CDR3 is 8 amino acids. V was trimmed by 6 bases and J by 7 bases, leaving 3 bases between them. The germline gives CDR1 SQVTM, CDR2 ANQGSEA. DNA of the CDR3: TGCAGCGTGGGTGAAGCTTTCTTT. Its translation is CSVGEAFF.

The rearrangement uses TRBV6-1 and TRBJ2-1, with 9 bases that match TRBD2. After removal of 1 base from V and 5 bases from J, the junction contained 3 bases not matched to a gene. Germline V lookup: CDR1 MNHNS, CDR2 SASEGT. This CDR3 spans 15 amino acids. CDR3 nucleotides: TGTGCCAGCAGTGAAGAAGGACTAGCGAACAATGAGCAGTTCTTC. Protein product: CASSEEGLANNEQFF.

The gene calls are TRBV2 and TRBJ2-7; no reliable D call. The CDR3 has 13 amino acids. The V gene lost 1 base and the J gene lost 5 bases, with 9 bases spanning the gap. Germline lookup yields CDR1 SNHLY and CDR2 FYNNEI. The CDR3 nucleotides read TGTGCCAGCAGTGAAGAAATAGGACACGAGCAGTACTTC. It specifies CASSEEIGHEQYF.

CDR3 protein: CASSPGLAGYEQYF. The CDR3 DNA sequence: TGTGCCAGCAGCCCGGGACTAGCGGGCTACGAGCAGTACTTC. The chain joins TRBV5-8 to TRBJ2-7, with TRBD2 matching 12 bases. The CDR3 runs 14 residues. Germline CDR1 is SGHTS and CDR2 is YDEGEE. The trim removed 4 bases at V and 3 bases at J, leaving 2 bases unmatched.

J is TRBJ2-1 and V is TRBV19; D not resolved. V lost 3 bases and J 0 bases, leaving 9 bases between the germline ends. Germline CDR1 reads LNHDA; CDR2 reads SQIVND (reference sequence). The CDR3 runs to 15 residues. CDR3 protein: CASSIAESSYNEQFF. The CDR3, as DNA: TGTGCCAGTAGTATTGCCGAGAGCTCCTACAATGAGCAGTTCTTC.

The chain employs TRBV27 and TRBJ1-5; no clear D gene. V was trimmed by 8 bases and J by 0 bases, leaving 5 bases between them. Germline loops: CDR1 MNHEY, CDR2 SMNVEV (reference sequence). CDR3 length equals 12 residues. CDR3 sequence reads: CASANSNQPQHF. The CDR3 nucleotides read TGTGCCAGCGCTAATAGCAATCAGCCCCAGCATTTT.

The rearrangement uses TRBV2 and TRBJ2-7; tentative D call: TRBD2 (6 bases). Germline V gives CDR1 SNHLY, CDR2 FYNNEI. The CDR3 covers 16 residues. The germline V and J ends were trimmed by 0 bases and 3 bases, with 15 bases remaining between them. Here the CDR3 DNA reads TGTGCCAGCAGTGAAGCCCAGCCGGGACTCCGCTACGAGCAGTACTTC. Translation gives CASSEAQPGLRYEQYF. The complete variable domain, with remaining parts taken from reference TRBV2 and TRBJ2-7, reads EPEVTQTPSHQVTQMGQEVILRCVPISNHLYFYWYRQILGQKVEFLVSFYNNEISEKSEIFDDQFSVERPDGSNFTLKIRSTKLEDSAMYFCASSEAQPGLRYEQYFGPGTRLTVT.

V gene TRBV7-2 combines with J gene TRBJ2-1; TRBD2 matches at 10 bases. Germline V gene sequence: CDR1 SGHTA, CDR2 FQGNSA. This CDR3 has 12 residues. V shed 5 bases, J shed 15 bases, and the junction held 7 bases outside the gene matches. The CDR3 loop is CASSPPGLATFF. CDR3 nucleotide sequence: TGTGCCAGCAGCCCCCCGGGACTAGCGACGTTCTTC.

Note on this clone: The sample carries other DNA sequences with the same CDR3. This chain joins TRBV7-2 and TRBJ2-3; no clear D. The CDR3 contains 14 residues. The germline V gene encodes CDR1 SGHTA and CDR2 FQGNSA. V lost 2 bases, J lost 1 base, and 7 bases lay in between. CDR3 bases: TGTGCCAGCAGCTTAAGATCGGGCACAGATACGCAGTATTTT. It translates to CASSLRSGTDTQYF.

V and J are TRBV28 and TRBJ1-4, with TRBD1 matching 7 bases. The trim removed 5 bases at V and 0 bases at J, leaving 9 bases unmatched. The CDR3 spans 17 residues. The germline V gene has CDR1 MDHEN and CDR2 SYDVKM. The CDR3 is CASSPRQGKPTNEKLFF. In DNA form, the CDR3 reads TGTGCCAGCAGTCCCAGACAGGGAAAACCAACTAATGAAAAACTGTTTTTT. The full variable domain, with the rest looked up from reference TRBV28 and TRBJ1-4, is DVKVTQSSRYLVKRTGEKVFLECVQDMDHENMFWYRQDPGLGLRLIYFSYDVKMKEKGDIPEGYSVSREKKERFSLILESASTNQTSMYLCASSPRQGKPTNEKLFFGSGTQLSVL.

The chain employs TRBV5-4 and TRBJ2-7, with D tentatively TRBD1 (5 bases). The germline CDR1 and CDR2 sequences are SGHNT and YYREEE (reference sequence). Trimming removed 5 bases from V and 5 bases from J, with 17 bases in between. The CDR3 sequence is 14 residues long. CDR3 bases: TGTGCCAGCAGTCCTCCGACAGCACGGAACGAGCAGTACTTC. Protein: CASSPPTARNEQYF.

V usage is TRBV5-5 and J usage is TRBJ2-3; unclear D gene. The CDR3 is 12 amino acids. V was clipped by 3 bases and J by 4 bases, with 6 bases between them. Germline V gene sequence: CDR1 SGHKS, CDR2 YYEKEE (reference sequence). CDR3 sequence: CASSSSADTQYF. The CDR3 DNA reads TGTGCCAGCAGCTCTTCGGCAGATACGCAGTATTTT.